This T cell receptor (beta chain) was sequenced in a study of CD4+ T cells in melanoma. The data were produced by immunoSEQ multiplex PCR, yet TCRdb's version contains in-frame clones alone and is incomplete. The sample has about 21,000 clones; roughly four fifths are singletons. Material for sequencing was cells from a culture (not recorded whether cultured in vitro). The sequence derives from a human donor with melanoma.

CDR3 in amino acids: CASSPNPRSSYNEQFF. In DNA, the CDR3 is TGCGCCAGCAGCCCGAATCCAAGGAGCTCCTACAATGAGCAGTTCTTC. The gene calls are TRBV5-1 and TRBJ2-1; no definite D call. CDR3 size: 16 residues. Trimming left V 4 bases short and J 0 bases short, with 14 bases between. The germline gives CDR1 SGHRS, CDR2 YFSETQ.